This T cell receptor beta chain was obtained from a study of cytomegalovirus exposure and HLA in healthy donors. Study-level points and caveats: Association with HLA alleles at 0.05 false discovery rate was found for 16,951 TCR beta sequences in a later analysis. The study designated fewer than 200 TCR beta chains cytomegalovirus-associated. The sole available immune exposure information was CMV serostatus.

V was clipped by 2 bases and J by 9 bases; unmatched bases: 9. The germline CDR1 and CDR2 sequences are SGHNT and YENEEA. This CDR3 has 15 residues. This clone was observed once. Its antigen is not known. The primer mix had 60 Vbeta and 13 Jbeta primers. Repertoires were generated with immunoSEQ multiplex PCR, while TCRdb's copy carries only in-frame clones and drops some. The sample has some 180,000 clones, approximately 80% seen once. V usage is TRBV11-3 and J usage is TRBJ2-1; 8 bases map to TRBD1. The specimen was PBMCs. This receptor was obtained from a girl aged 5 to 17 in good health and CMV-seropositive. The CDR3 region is CASSLQGQGFGEQFF. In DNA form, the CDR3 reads TGTGCCAGCAGCTTACAAGGACAGGGTTTCGGTGAGCAGTTCTTC. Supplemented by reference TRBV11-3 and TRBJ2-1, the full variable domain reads EAGVVQSPRYKIIEKKQPVAFWCNPISGHNTLYWYLQNLGQGPELLIRYENEEAVDDSQLPKDRFSAERLKGVDSTLKIQPAELGDSAVYLCASSLQGQGFGEQFFGPGTRLTVL.